This T cell receptor beta chain was identified during a study of blood T cell repertoires in COVID-19. Per the study methods: Reference gene primer amplification in the assay estimated nucleated cell counts. Repertoires were generated with immunoSEQ multiplex PCR, while TCRdb's copy carries only in-frame clones and drops some. V and J calls plus clone size are reproduced from that table; the DNA served to infer D and trimming. The sample lists roughly 250,000 clones, under 90% occurring once. There are 12 residues in the CDR3. Germline CDR1 SGHVS, CDR2 FQNEAQ. The ends were cut back, 5 bases at V and 4 bases at J, with 7 bases in the middle.

This clonotype was obtained from a woman aged 55-70 years with active or convalescent COVID-19. This sequence joins TRBV7-8 and TRBJ2-3, with D uncertain. Material: peripheral blood. The DNA of the CDR3 is TGTGCCAGCAGCCTACTCTCAGATACGCAGTATTTT. Its translation: CASSLLSDTQYF.